Listed here is a single T cell receptor (beta chain). Its matching antigen is unknown. These data originate in a study of OX40 agonist ivuxolimab in advanced cancers. Regarding the study as a whole: At 0.1 to 3.0 mg/kg and by week 6, clonal expansion occurred in CD4+ and CD8+ blood T cells.

V shed 4 bases, J shed 7 bases, and the junction held 9 bases outside the gene matches. The CDR3 extends over 14 amino acids. Per germline, CDR1 SGHRS and CDR2 YFSETQ. The repertoire was sequenced with immunoSEQ multiplex PCR; TCRdb's copy has only in-frame clones and lacks some. The top ten clones hold around 1% of a sample with roughly 60,000 clones, around nine tenths of them seen once. The sampling schedule covered blood at baseline, cycle 4 day 1, and cycle 7 day 1. The starting material was CD4+ or CD8+ T cells sorted from blood, obtained in a trial of the OX40 agonist ivuxolimab. The receptor was isolated from an adult with an advanced solid tumor such as melanoma, head and neck, liver or kidney cancer. V and J are TRBV5-1 and TRBJ1-2, with 8 bases lining up with TRBD1. In DNA form, the CDR3 reads TGCGCCAGCAGCCTATCGGACAGGGTGGGTGGCTACACCTTC. Its translation is CASSLSDRVGGYTF.